This T cell receptor (beta chain) was sequenced during a study of T cells after yellow fever vaccination. The CDR3 loop spans 18 amino acids. Between the trimmed V and J ends, which lost 3 bases and 0 bases, there was a span of 19 bases. Per germline, CDR1 SGHDT and CDR2 YYEEEE. TCRdb used MiXCR to reprocess the 5' RACE reads, holding one entry per CDR3 protein. The sample includes 50,000 or so distinct CDR3 sequences, roughly 7% of them seen just once. This clonotype was seen at least ten times. Its specificity is not known. Notes on the study in general: Clones that expanded after primary vaccination mostly reappeared after the booster (approximately 96% CD4, about 89% CD8).

The chain recombines TRBV5-6 with TRBJ2-1; a possible D gene is TRBD2 (5 bases). Sample: CD8+ T cells sorted from PBMCs, taken less than 16 days after the first yellow fever vaccination. The sequence was collected from a man aged 18-30 years who received the YFV17D yellow fever vaccine. In nucleotides, the CDR3 is TGTGCCAGCAGCTGGGAGACCCTACGTTTTAGCTCCTACAATGAGCAGTTCTTC. Translated: CASSWETLRFSSYNEQFF.